The 6 T cell receptor beta chains given below trace back to one sample, sequenced in a study of CD8 T cells in Susac syndrome. A quantity of about 0.5 to 1 ug RNA underwent reverse transcription using random hexamers. TCRdb recomputed calls from the immunoSEQ multiplex PCR reads with MiXCR, one row per CDR3 protein. This sample carries 130,000 or so distinct CDR3 sequences, just under 95% of them seen once, and the ten largest clones take about 0.3%. Sequencing used CD8+ T cells from PBMCs. The receptors shown here come from a human donor with Susac syndrome.

The chain recombines TRBV15 with TRBJ2-5, with 10 bases matching TRBD2. This CDR3 comprises 15 residues. After removal of 2 bases from V and 4 bases from J, the junction contained 4 bases not matched to a gene. Germline V gene sequence: CDR1 LNHNV, CDR2 YYDKDF (reference sequence). The CDR3 region is CATSRSPSGGETQYF. In DNA form, the CDR3 reads TGTGCCACCAGCAGATCCCCTAGCGGGGGAGAGACCCAGTACTTC.

The gene calls are TRBV6-1 and TRBJ2-1, with D possibly matching TRBD2 (6 bases). This CDR3 region has 16 residues. Germline CDR1 is MNHNS and CDR2 is SASEGT. Trimming took off 7 bases at V and 3 bases at J, with 19 bases between the two ends. The CDR3, as DNA: TGTGCCAGCAAGAAGTTCCCGGGGGACGTCTACAATGAGCAGTTCTTC. The encoded protein is CASKKFPGDVYNEQFF.

The rearrangement links TRBV15 to TRBJ2-7; D is undetermined. V gave up 0 bases and J gave up 0 bases, with 9 bases separating them. The CDR3 has 15 residues. Germline lookup yields CDR1 LNHNV and CDR2 YYDKDF (reference sequence). The CDR3 DNA sequence: TGTGCCACCAGCAGAGATCCCGTAGCCTCCTACGAGCAGTACTTC. Its protein is CATSRDPVASYEQYF.

This clonotype was recorded a few times. The V gene is TRBV27, the J gene TRBJ1-1, with D maybe TRBD1 (5 bases). The ends were cut back, 1 base at V and 5 bases at J, with 8 bases in the middle. The CDR3 covers 13 residues. Germline CDR1 MNHEY, CDR2 SMNVEV (reference sequence). CDR3 amino acids: CASSLFGGTEAFF. The DNA for the CDR3 is TGTGCCAGCAGTTTATTTGGGGGGACTGAAGCTTTCTTT.

This clonotype occurred once. The chain carries TRBV3-1 and TRBJ2-3, with D possibly TRBD2 on 6 matching bases. CDR3 size: 14 residues. Germline CDR1 LGHDT, CDR2 YNNKEL (reference sequence). V lost 2 bases to trimming and J lost 2 bases, with 8 bases between them. In DNA form, the CDR3 reads TGTGCCAGCAGCCAATGGGGACTCACAGATACGCAGTATTTT. Its protein product is CASSQWGLTDTQYF.

This rearrangement joins TRBV7-8 to TRBJ1-5; TRBD1 agrees at 9 bases. The CDR3 has 14 amino acids. Germline values: CDR1 SGHVS, CDR2 FQNEAQ. J gave up 7 bases and V 4 bases, and 5 bases lay outside the gene matches. DNA of the CDR3: TGTGCCAGCAGCTCACGGACAGGGGACCAGCCCCAGCATTTT. It codes for CASSSRTGDQPQHF.